A single sample is the source of the 7 T cell receptor beta chains below, sequenced in a study of T cell responses to AZD1222 COVID-19 vaccine. This table comes from immunoSEQ multiplex PCR, and its TCRdb copy is limited to in-frame clones, with some not included. The profile shows 200,000 or so clones, 87% of them singletons. The starting material was peripheral blood, obtained on day 0 of MenACWY control vaccination. The source of these receptors is an adult in good health.

This clone was counted a few times. The J gene is TRBJ2-7, the V gene TRBV7-9; D gene uncertain. The CDR3 length is 16 residues. CDR1 SEHNR and CDR2 FQNEAQ come from the germline V gene (reference sequence). The V and J ends lost 1 base and 0 bases respectively, with 13 bases between them. CDR3 in amino acids: CASSLVDTVSSYEQYF. In DNA form, the CDR3 reads TGTGCCAGCAGCTTAGTTGACACTGTAAGCTCCTACGAGCAGTACTTC.

The chain uses TRBV19 and TRBJ1-5; D is possibly TRBD1 (6 bases). CDR1 is LNHDA, CDR2 SQIVND, per germline (reference sequence). Trimming pared 6 bases from V and 1 base from J, leaving 13 bases between. The CDR3 loop spans 15 amino acids. In nucleotides, the CDR3 is TGTGCCAGTAGCACAACTCAGGGGAGCAATCAGCCCCAGCATTTT. This codes for CASSTTQGSNQPQHF.

V gene TRBV24-1 combines with J gene TRBJ2-1; maybe TRBD2 (6 bases). The CDR3 extends over 18 amino acids. Per the germline V gene, CDR1 is KGHDR and CDR2 is SFDVKD. With 1 base removed from V and 0 bases from J, the gap between germline ends came to 15 bases. The CDR3 is CATSDFRGKGGSYNEQFF. In nucleotides, the CDR3 is TGTGCCACCAGTGATTTTCGCGGGAAGGGAGGCTCCTACAATGAGCAGTTCTTC.

The chain uses TRBV6-5 and TRBJ2-7; 9 positions agree with TRBD2. The CDR3 spans 15 residues. The V and J ends lost 2 bases and 5 bases, in that order; junction bases with no gene match: 7. Germline V gene data show CDR1 as MNHEY and CDR2 as SVGAGI. The CDR3 sequence: CASSYVGLAHNEQYF. CDR3 bases: TGTGCCAGCAGTTACGTCGGACTAGCGCACAACGAGCAGTACTTC.

The CDR3 DNA is TGTGCCAGCAGACGTAACACCGGGGAGCTGTTTTTT. It is translated as CASRRNTGELFF. The J gene is TRBJ2-2, the V gene TRBV5-5, with D unclear. The CDR3 runs 12 residues. The germline V gene encodes CDR1 SGHKS and CDR2 YYEKEE (reference sequence). The germline V and J ends were trimmed by 5 bases and 2 bases, with 4 bases remaining between them.

This clone was observed at least ten times. The V gene is TRBV6-4, the J gene TRBJ2-3; D is unclear. The CDR3 has 14 amino acids. Germline CDR1 reads MRHNA; CDR2 reads SNTAGT. Deletions cut 3 bases from V and 4 bases from J, with 11 bases between. The CDR3 region has the DNA TGTGCCAGCAGTGAGGCAAGTGGTGCAGATACGCAGTATTTT. This gives the protein CASSEASGADTQYF.

CDR3 in DNA: TGTGCCAGCAGCCAAAGGGAGGTGGGTTACGAGCAGTACTTC. Its protein product is CASSQREVGYEQYF. The rearrangement uses TRBV4-2 and TRBJ2-7, with a tentative D call TRBD2 (6 bases). Germline loops: CDR1 LGHNA, CDR2 YNFKEQ. CDR3 size: 14 residues. Trimming stripped 2 bases from V and 4 bases from J, with 12 bases between.